Here is one T cell receptor beta chain with its context. Its target is unknown. MiXCR, run by TCRdb on the reads, gives a single entry per CDR3 protein. The table has about 830,000 distinct CDR3 sequences, 30% to 35% seen once. With 6 bases clipped from V and 2 bases from J, the junction kept 7 bases outside the gene matches. From germline, CDR1 is SGHTA and CDR2 FQGNSA. This CDR3 contains 14 residues. This specimen comes from a study of T cell repertoires in cytomegalovirus infection. Overall study findings and caveats: There were HLA-C-restricted CMV-specific TCR beta clonotypes dominating the ex vivo response.

This TCR was recovered from a human donor in good health (CMV status not recorded). Some clones in this sample may be carry-over from other donors' samples. The sequencing used cultured CD8+ T cells from PBMCs, collected from culture after CMV antigen stimulation. The J gene is TRBJ2-7, the V gene TRBV7-2; 7 bases align to TRBD1. DNA of the CDR3: TGTGCCAGCAGGAGTACGACAGGGACCTACGAGCAGTACTTC. This sequence encodes CASRSTTGTYEQYF.